These 18 T cell receptor beta chains originate from one sample sequenced in a study of response to subunit inactivated influenza vaccine (dated by TCRdb to 2016 to 2019). Library creation used RT-PCR. The sequencer was an Illumina HiSeq 2500. TCRdb's own reprocessing of the public reads used fastp at Q25 and MiXCR and kept productive beta chains. Every CDR3 protein is listed once, alongside the most common genes and DNA of its rows. The table for this sample lists over 150,000 distinct CDR3 sequences; about 9% of them were counted only once. The ten largest clonotypes hold 11% of the sample. The source material was non-naive T cells sorted from PBMCs, sampled on the day of vaccination. Read against the paper, the sample's cell subset or site label means: memory T cell fraction. The receptors derive from a man aged 50-59 years who received an inactivated influenza vaccine. Donor details come from another sample of the same person, matched by shared clones.

The CDR3 DNA reads TGTGCCAGCAGTTTCGTGCTAGGAACCGATACGCAGTATTTT. This codes for CASSFVLGTDTQYF. V and J are TRBV28 and TRBJ2-3; D unresolved. Germline values: CDR1 MDHEN, CDR2 SYDVKM. This CDR3 has 14 amino acids. The germline V and J ends were trimmed by 3 bases and 6 bases, with 13 bases remaining between them.

This clonotype appeared a few times. The chain uses TRBV20-1 and TRBJ1-4; the D is unclear. This CDR3 is 14 amino acids long. V lost 7 bases and J 0 bases, leaving 12 bases between the germline ends. Germline loops: CDR1 DFQATT, CDR2 SNEGSKA (reference sequence). The DNA of the CDR3 is TGCAGTGGAACTATGAGTCCAACTAATGAAAAACTGTTTTTT. It specifies CSGTMSPTNEKLFF.

The gene calls are TRBV19 and TRBJ1-1; D not resolved. Germline V lookup: CDR1 LNHDA, CDR2 SQIVND (reference sequence). Trimming removed 4 bases at V and 1 base at J, with 7 bases between. CDR3 size: 13 residues. The CDR3 here is CASSSIRNTEAFF. CDR3 DNA: TGTGCCAGTAGTAGCATCCGGAACACTGAAGCTTTCTTT.

This clonotype was picked up a small number of times. The chain is built from TRBV6-5 and TRBJ1-6, with 8 positions matching TRBD1. There are 14 residues in the CDR3. Germline V gene lookup returns CDR1 MNHEY and CDR2 SVGAGI. J gave up 7 bases and V 2 bases, and 1 base lay outside the gene matches. CDR3 sequence reads: CASSYRQGNSPLHF. CDR3 sequence (DNA): TGTGCCAGCAGTTACCGACAGGGGAATTCACCCCTCCACTTT.

This clonotype was found a few times. This chain uses TRBV9 with TRBJ2-3, with 10 bases aligning to TRBD2. The CDR3 is 16 amino acids. The J segment lost 6 bases and the V segment lost 4 bases, leaving 11 bases of the junction unmatched. From germline, CDR1 is SGDLS and CDR2 YYNGEE. The CDR3 reads CASSPLAGPRGDTQYF. CDR3 DNA: TGTGCCAGCAGCCCACTAGCGGGGCCCCGGGGGGATACGCAGTATTTT.

The table lists this clonotype with a few counts. This chain uses TRBV7-2 with TRBJ2-7, with a weak D call TRBD1 (6 bases). The CDR3 loop spans 13 amino acids. V dropped 8 bases and J dropped 1 base, with 12 bases sitting between them. Germline assignment: CDR1 SGHTA and CDR2 FQGNSA. For the CDR3, the DNA is TGTGCCAGCGCTAGACAGGTATCCTACGAGCAGTACTTC. As protein: CASARQVSYEQYF. Filled out from reference TRBV7-2 and TRBJ2-7, the complete variable domain reads GAGVSQSPSNKVTEKGKDVELRCDPISGHTALYWYRQSLGQGLEFLIYFQGNSAPDKSGLPSDRFSAERTGGSVSTLTIQRTQQEDSAVYLCASARQVSYEQYFGPGTRLTVT.

The chain is built from TRBV6-1 and TRBJ1-1; D is possibly TRBD1 (6 bases). V lost 3 bases and J 5 bases, leaving 22 bases between the germline ends. Germline CDR1 is MNHNS and CDR2 is SASEGT. The CDR3 contains 17 residues. CDR3 in amino acids: CASSDKGHLVRGTEAFF. As DNA, the CDR3 is TGTGCCAGCAGTGACAAGGGACACCTGGTTAGGGGAACTGAAGCTTTCTTT.

J is TRBJ2-7 and V is TRBV30; D might be TRBD2 (6 bases). Germline values: CDR1 GTSNPN, CDR2 SVGIG (reference sequence). The CDR3 spans 12 residues. This chain's CDR3 is CALTGSSYEQYF. CDR3 bases: TGTGCGTTAACCGGGAGCAGCTACGAGCAGTACTTC.

The J gene is TRBJ2-5, the V gene TRBV6-2 or TRBV6-3; 12 bases line up with TRBD2. Germline CDR1 MNHEY, CDR2 SVGEGT. The CDR3 sequence is 14 residues long. V lost 5 bases to trimming and J lost 5 bases; unmatched junction nucleotides: 3. The CDR3 coding sequence is TGTGCCAGCAGTCGACTAGCGGGGGTGGAGACCCAGTACTTC. Amino acids: CASSRLAGVETQYF.

The chain couples TRBV7-2 to TRBJ2-5, with 9 bases aligning to TRBD1. Germline values: CDR1 SGHTA, CDR2 FQGNSA. This CDR3 has 15 amino acids. The junction had 9 bases not matched to a gene; V was cut back by 6 bases and J by 4 bases. The CDR3 DNA sequence: TGTGCCAGCAGAAATCCCGGGACAGGGATAGAGACCCAGTACTTC. It is translated as CASRNPGTGIETQYF.

This chain joins TRBV11-2 and TRBJ2-3; TRBD1 might be the D (6 bases). V was pared by 3 bases and J by 3 bases, with 16 bases between. The CDR3 consists of 16 residues. Germline V gene data show CDR1 as SGHAT and CDR2 as FQNNGV. Written as DNA, the CDR3 is TGTGCCAGCAGCTTCACCCAGGGGTCGAGGACAGATACGCAGTATTTT. It is translated as CASSFTQGSRTDTQYF.

This clonotype was picked up a small number of times. This sequence joins TRBV4-3 and TRBJ2-3; the match to TRBD2 covers 10 bases. Per germline, CDR1 LGHNA and CDR2 YSLEER. V shed 0 bases and J 0 bases; nucleotides not matched to a gene: 9. This CDR3 comprises 19 residues. CDR3 in amino acids: CASSQDLYRAGGSTDTQYF. DNA for the CDR3: TGCGCCAGCAGCCAAGACTTGTACCGAGCGGGAGGGAGCACAGATACGCAGTATTTT.

This clonotype showed up many times. V gene TRBV7-2 combines with J gene TRBJ2-7; 11 positions agree with TRBD2. From germline, CDR1 is SGHTA and CDR2 FQGNSA. V shed 5 bases, J shed 2 bases, and the junction held 11 bases outside the gene matches. The CDR3 contains 17 residues. CDR3 loop: CASSIGPGTSGTYEQYF. The CDR3 DNA reads TGTGCCAGCAGCATAGGCCCCGGGACTAGCGGAACCTACGAGCAGTACTTC. Combining the CDR3 with reference TRBV7-2 and TRBJ2-7 gives the whole variable domain GAGVSQSPSNKVTEKGKDVELRCDPISGHTALYWYRQSLGQGLEFLIYFQGNSAPDKSGLPSDRFSAERTGGSVSTLTIQRTQQEDSAVYLCASSIGPGTSGTYEQYFGPGTRLTVT.

This clonotype has only a few counts. This chain links TRBV12-3 or TRBV12-4 with TRBJ2-5, with TRBD1 matching 10 bases. The junction had 7 bases not matched to a gene; V was cut back by 6 bases and J by 6 bases. The CDR3 extends over 14 amino acids. The CDR3 coding sequence is TGTGCCAGCAGCCAGACAGGGGGCAGGAAGACCCAGTACTTC. Translated: CASSQTGGRKTQYF.

This clonotype has a count of ten or more. The chain employs TRBV27 and TRBJ2-1; no clear D. V was shortened by 4 bases and J by 16 bases, with 20 bases between the two germline ends. The CDR3 has 13 residues. In germline, CDR1 is MNHEY, CDR2 SMNVEV (reference sequence). The CDR3 nucleotides are TGTGCCAGCAGTTCCGGTTCTTCCCCCACACGATTCTTC. This sequence encodes CASSSGSSPTRFF.

The chain has TRBV5-8 and TRBJ2-2; D possibly corresponds to TRBD2 (6 bases). Germline V gives CDR1 SGHTS, CDR2 YDEGEE. The CDR3 runs to 15 residues. The V and J ends lost 1 base and 3 bases respectively, with 10 bases between them. The CDR3 DNA reads as TGTGCCAGCAGCTTGATGGGGACTCACACCGGGGAGCTGTTTTTT. This translates into CASSLMGTHTGELFF.

In DNA, the CDR3 is TGCGCCAGCAGTCCCGGCGAGCAGTACTTC. It yields the protein CASSPGEQYF. The genes are TRBV23-1 and TRBJ2-7, with no clear D. TRBV23-1 carries the ORF label, with uncertain function. V was clipped by 4 bases and J by 6 bases, with 4 bases between them. The CDR3 contains 10 residues.

The gene calls are TRBV6-2 or TRBV6-3 and TRBJ2-7, with 8 bases aligning to TRBD1. CDR3 length: 15 amino acids. V gave up 2 bases and J gave up 5 bases; unmatched junction bases: 8. CDR1 is MNHEY, CDR2 SVGEGT, per germline. DNA for the CDR3: TGTGCCAGCAGTTACGTTTGGACAGGGTTCAACGAGCAGTACTTC. This translates into CASSYVWTGFNEQYF.